This paragraph reports one T cell receptor beta chain. This sample was taken from a study of patients and donors after allogeneic stem cell transplantation. TCRdb re-derived calls from the RT-PCR reads in MiXCR, one entry per CDR3 protein. The data show over 65,000 distinct CDR3 sequences, with about a quarter seen just once and around a quarter held by the top ten. This CDR3 is 16 amino acids long. Between the trimmed V and J ends, which lost 6 bases and 0 bases, there was a span of 12 bases. The sequence came from a human donor who was either an allogeneic HSCT recipient or a stem cell or donor lymphocyte infusion donor (not recorded which). It is not recorded whose cells these are; they may come from a transplant donor. This chain joins TRBV12-3 or TRBV12-4 and TRBJ1-6; tentative D call: TRBD1 (5 bases). The material sequenced was blood, either unsorted or a sorted T cell fraction (not recorded which). Here the CDR3 reads CASSPTVSSYNSPLHF. The CDR3 DNA reads TGTGCCAGCAGCCCGACAGTTAGCTCCTATAATTCACCCCTCCACTTT.